These 2 T cell receptor beta chains were sequenced from one sample in a study of Graves' ophthalmopathy and Graves' hyperthyroidism. RNA transcripts were the template, and TCR beta CDR3 regions were amplified from them. Scientists carried out first-round RT-PCR using HTBI primers and then a second-round multiplex PCR. Each CDR3 protein is one row after TCRdb ran MiXCR on the multiplex PCR reads. The top ten hold 8% to 9% of the sample, which has approximately 150,000 distinct CDR3 sequences, roughly two fifths seen once. Specimen: peripheral blood. These receptors were obtained from a man aged 30 to 39 with Graves' ophthalmopathy.

This chain links TRBV15 with TRBJ2-7; D gene uncertain. The CDR3 length is 12 residues. With 9 bases removed from V and 2 bases from J, the gap between germline ends came to 11 bases. Per germline, CDR1 LNHNV and CDR2 YYDKDF (reference sequence). The DNA for the CDR3 is TGTGCCACGGCCGGCGTAACCTACGAGCAGTACTTC. Translation: CATAGVTYEQYF.

The sample holds many counts of this clonotype. The chain combines TRBV10-3 with TRBJ2-7; TRBD2 aligns across 7 bases. V lost 2 bases, J lost 3 bases, and 4 bases stayed unmatched. This CDR3 has 14 residues. CDR1 is ENHRY and CDR2 is SYGVKD in the germline V gene. The CDR3 is CAISEREVFYEQYF. The CDR3 coding sequence is TGTGCCATCAGTGAGCGGGAGGTTTTCTACGAGCAGTACTTC.